This TCR beta chain was documented in a study of T-cell memory formation after mild COVID-19. This clonotype occurred many times. V shed 5 bases and J shed 1 base, with 15 bases lying between them. CDR3 length: 15 residues. Germline CDR1 and CDR2: MNHEY and SMNVEV (reference sequence). Via MiXCR, TCRdb re-called the 5' RACE reads, giving one row per CDR3 protein. The table shows nearly 110,000 distinct CDR3 sequences, with roughly an eighth occurring only once. The sequencing sample was made of PBMCs or a T cell subset sorted from them (not recorded which). The chain has TRBV27 and TRBJ2-7; D is perhaps TRBD1 (6 bases). The clonotype was recovered from a man in his late teens or twenties who had mild COVID-19 (a few samples of this study predate the infection). Cell type and time point are not known. For the CDR3, the DNA is TGTGCCAGCAGTCCTCACCAGGGGTTATCCTACGAGCAGTACTTC. As protein: CASSPHQGLSYEQYF.